This TCR beta chain stems from a study of blood T cell repertoires in COVID-19. The CDR3 has 15 amino acids. The germline V gene encodes CDR1 SGHRS and CDR2 YFSETQ. V lost 3 bases, J lost 0 bases, and 10 bases lay in between. Per the original methods: Estimated nucleated cell counts came from reference gene primer amplification. Clones were read by immunoSEQ multiplex PCR, and TCRdb kept only the in-frame ones, dropping some. V and J calls and clone size come straight from that table; D and trimming were deduced from the DNA. This table has about 99,000 clones, 85% to 90% appearing once. The chain carries TRBV5-1 and TRBJ2-1; no firm D call. This sequence was found in a human donor in a cohort sampled during active COVID-19. Sequencing was done on a sample of peripheral blood. CDR3 loop: CASSSSESSYNEQFF. The CDR3 DNA reads TGCGCCAGCAGCTCAAGCGAGAGCTCCTACAATGAGCAGTTCTTC.